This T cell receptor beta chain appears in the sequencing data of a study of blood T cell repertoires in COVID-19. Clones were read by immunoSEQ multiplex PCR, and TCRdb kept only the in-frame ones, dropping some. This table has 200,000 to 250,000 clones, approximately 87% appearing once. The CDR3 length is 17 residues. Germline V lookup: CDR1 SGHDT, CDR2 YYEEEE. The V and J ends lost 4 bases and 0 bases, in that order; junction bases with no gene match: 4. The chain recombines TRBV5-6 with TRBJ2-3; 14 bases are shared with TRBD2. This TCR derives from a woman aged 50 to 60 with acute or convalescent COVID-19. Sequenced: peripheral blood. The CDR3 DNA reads TGTGCCAGCAGCCTACGGACTAGCGGGGGGAGCACAGATACGCAGTATTTT. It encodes CASSLRTSGGSTDTQYF.